The rows below give T cell receptor beta chains drawn from one sample of a study of cytomegalovirus exposure and HLA in healthy donors. Clones were read by immunoSEQ multiplex PCR, and TCRdb kept only the in-frame ones, dropping some. The sample has tens of thousands of clones; about three quarters are singletons. Sequenced sample: PBMCs. Every receptor here comes from a man aged 40-49 years in good health and CMV-seronegative. CDR3s include the opening cysteine and the closing phenylalanine or tryptophan. A D gene is named only where the DNA matches it firmly. Some rows have no size entry. The others give once, few or many, or a class for an expanded clone.

>TRBV5-1|.|TRBJ1-1|.
CASSLGLGNTEAFF
TGCGCCAGCAGCTTGGGATTGGGCAACACTGAAGCTTTCTTT
>TRBV5-1|once|TRBJ2-7|TRBD2
CASSPPLSGRGYEQYF
TGCGCCAGCAGCCCACCCCTCAGCGGGAGGGGGTACGAGCAGTACTTC
>TRBV9|.|TRBJ2-2|TRBD1
CASSVDEGAITGELFF
TGTGCCAGCAGCGTAGATGAGGGGGCGATCACCGGGGAGCTGTTTTTT
>TRBV5-5|.|TRBJ2-2|TRBD1
CASSTGQGIGELFF
TGTGCCAGCAGCACGGGACAGGGGATCGGGGAGCTGTTTTTT
>TRBV30|.|TRBJ2-3|.
CAWSVGAGVGTDTQYF
TGTGCCTGGAGTGTAGGGGCAGGGGTTGGCACAGATACGCAGTATTTT
>TRBV6-1|few|TRBJ1-5|TRBD1
CASSQGVNNQPQHF
TGTGCCAGCAGTCAGGGGGTGAACAATCAGCCCCAGCATTTT
>TRBV7-2|.|TRBJ2-5|TRBD2
CASSLGLPAGGQETQYF
TGTGCCAGCAGCTTAGGGTTACCAGCGGGGGGCCAAGAGACCCAGTACTTC
>TRBV6-1|.|TRBJ2-1|.
CASSNQQGAVNEQFF
TGTGCCAGCAGCAACCAACAGGGAGCAGTCAATGAGCAGTTCTTC
>TRBV2|.|TRBJ1-3|.
CASSGASGGNTIYF
TGTGCCAGCAGTGGAGCCTCGGGGGGAAACACCATATATTTT
>TRBV29-1|.|TRBJ2-3|TRBD2
CSVGTSGRDTQYF
TGCAGCGTGGGAACTAGCGGGAGAGATACGCAGTATTTT
>TRBV6-4|few|TRBJ1-1|.
CASRYRGNTEAFF
TGTGCCAGCAGATATAGGGGGAACACTGAAGCTTTCTTT
>TRBV18|.|TRBJ2-6|TRBD1
CASSKTGGSAGSGANVLTF
TGTGCCAGCTCGAAGACAGGGGGAAGCGCTGGTTCTGGGGCCAACGTCCTGACTTTC
>TRBV2|.|TRBJ1-2|.
CASSRQSYGYTF
TGTGCCAGCAGTCGACAGAGCTATGGCTACACCTTC
>TRBV2|.|TRBJ1-5|.
CASSETGNQPQHF
TGTGCCAGCAGTGAGACAGGAAATCAGCCCCAGCATTTT
>TRBV6-1|.|TRBJ2-2|TRBD2
CASSDQLAGLTGELFF
TGTGCCAGCAGTGACCAGCTAGCGGGCCTCACCGGGGAGCTGTTCTTT
>TRBV10-3|.|TRBJ1-1|.
CAISEFSTEAFF
TGTGCCATCAGTGAGTTCAGCACTGAAGCTTTCTTT
>TRBV18|.|TRBJ2-7|TRBD2
CASSGLAGIDEQYF
TGTGCCAGCTCAGGTCTAGCGGGAATCGACGAGCAGTACTTC
>TRBV5-1|.|TRBJ1-2|TRBD1
CASSLANSQGSIGGYTF
TGCGCCAGCAGCCTCGCGAACTCACAGGGGTCAATCGGTGGCTACACCTTC